The TCR beta chain described here comes from a study of shared T cell receptors in the human thymus. The method was immunoSEQ multiplex PCR; TCRdb's version includes in-frame clones alone and lacks a portion of them. The top ten hold roughly 0.02% of the sample, which has around 340,000 clones, more than 85% seen once. This CDR3 spans 9 amino acids. Between the trimmed V and J ends, which lost 2 bases and 7 bases, there was a span of 0 bases. Germline CDR1 SGHTS, CDR2 YDEGEE. The sequencing sample was made of thymocytes. The TCR was taken from a human donor. The V call is TRBV5-8, the J call TRBJ1-1; D is undetermined. CDR3 sequence (DNA): TGTGCCAGCAGCTTTGAAGCTTTCTTT. Protein sequence: CASSFEAFF.